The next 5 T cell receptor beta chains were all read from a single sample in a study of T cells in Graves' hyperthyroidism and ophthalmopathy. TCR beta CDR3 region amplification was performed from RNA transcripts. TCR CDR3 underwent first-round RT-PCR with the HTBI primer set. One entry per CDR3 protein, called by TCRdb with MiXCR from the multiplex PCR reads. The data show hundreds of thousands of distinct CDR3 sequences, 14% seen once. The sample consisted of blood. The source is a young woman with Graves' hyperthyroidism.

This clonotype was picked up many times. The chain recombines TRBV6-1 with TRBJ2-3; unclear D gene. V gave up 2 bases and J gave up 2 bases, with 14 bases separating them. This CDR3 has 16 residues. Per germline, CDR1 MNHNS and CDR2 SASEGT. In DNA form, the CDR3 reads TGTGCCAGCAGTGAAATCAATAGCTGGGTCACAGATACGCAGTATTTT. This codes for CASSEINSWVTDTQYF.

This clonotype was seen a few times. CDR3 sequence (DNA): TGTGCCAGTAGTATAGTTCGCCAGACAGACAATCAGCCCCAGCATTTT. It specifies CASSIVRQTDNQPQHF. The chain employs TRBV19 and TRBJ1-5, with D perhaps matching TRBD1 (5 bases). CDR1 and CDR2 from the germline V gene are LNHDA and SQIVND (reference sequence). V lost 1 base to trimming and J lost 3 bases, with 13 bases between them. CDR3 length: 16 residues.

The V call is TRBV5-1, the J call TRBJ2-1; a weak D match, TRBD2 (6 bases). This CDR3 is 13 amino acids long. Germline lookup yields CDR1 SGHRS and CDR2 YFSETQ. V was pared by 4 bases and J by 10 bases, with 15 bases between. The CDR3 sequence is CASSPGLLGEQFF. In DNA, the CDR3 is TGCGCCAGCAGCCCGGGACTGCTCGGAGAGCAGTTCTTC.

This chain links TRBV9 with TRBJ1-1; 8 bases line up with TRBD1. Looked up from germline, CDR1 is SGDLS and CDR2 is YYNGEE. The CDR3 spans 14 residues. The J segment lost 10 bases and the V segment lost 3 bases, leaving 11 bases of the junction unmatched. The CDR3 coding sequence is TGTGCCAGCAGCGACCGGGACAGGAGGTTTGGAGCTTTCTTT. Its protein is CASSDRDRRFGAFF. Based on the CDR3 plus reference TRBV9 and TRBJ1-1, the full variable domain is DSGVTQTPKHLITATGQRVTLRCSPRSGDLSVYWYQQSLDQGLQFLIQYYNGEERAKGNILERFSAQQFPDLHSELNLSSLELGDSALYFCASSDRDRRFGAFFGQGTRLTVV.

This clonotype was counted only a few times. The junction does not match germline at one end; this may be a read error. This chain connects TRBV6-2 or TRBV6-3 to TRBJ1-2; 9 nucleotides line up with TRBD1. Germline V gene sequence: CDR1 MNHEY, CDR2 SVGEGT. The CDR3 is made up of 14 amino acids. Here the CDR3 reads CASSDSQGAEGYTF. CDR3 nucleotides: TGTGCCAGCAGTGACTCACAGGGGGCGGAAGGCTACACCTTC.